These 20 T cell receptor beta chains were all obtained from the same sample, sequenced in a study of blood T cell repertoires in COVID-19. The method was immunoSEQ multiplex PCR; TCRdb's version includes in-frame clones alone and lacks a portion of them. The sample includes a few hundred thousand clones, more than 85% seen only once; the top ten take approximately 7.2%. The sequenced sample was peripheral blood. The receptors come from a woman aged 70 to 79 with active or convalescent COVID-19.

CDR3 in amino acids: CASGQVPGNTIYF. Written as DNA, the CDR3 is TGTGCCAGCGGACAGGTTCCTGGAAACACCATATATTTT. The J gene is TRBJ1-3, the V gene TRBV6-6; TRBD1 aligns across 7 bases. Germline trimming cut 8 bases from V and 2 bases from J; bases unmatched to any gene: 3. The length of the CDR3 is 13 residues. Germline values: CDR1 MNHNY, CDR2 SVGAGI (reference sequence).

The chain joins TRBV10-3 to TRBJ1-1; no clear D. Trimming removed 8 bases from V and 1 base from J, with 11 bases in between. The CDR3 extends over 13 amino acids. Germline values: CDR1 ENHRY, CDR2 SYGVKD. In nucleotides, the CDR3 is TGTGCCATCGCCTCCGGAGGGAACACTGAAGCTTTCTTT. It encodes CAIASGGNTEAFF.

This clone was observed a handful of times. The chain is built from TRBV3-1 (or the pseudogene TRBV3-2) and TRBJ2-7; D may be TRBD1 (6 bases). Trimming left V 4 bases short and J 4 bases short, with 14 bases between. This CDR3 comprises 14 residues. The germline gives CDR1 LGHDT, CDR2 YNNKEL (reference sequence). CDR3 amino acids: CASSRGQLGYEQYF. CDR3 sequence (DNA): TGTGCCAGCAGCCGAGGACAGCTGGGGTACGAGCAGTACTTC.

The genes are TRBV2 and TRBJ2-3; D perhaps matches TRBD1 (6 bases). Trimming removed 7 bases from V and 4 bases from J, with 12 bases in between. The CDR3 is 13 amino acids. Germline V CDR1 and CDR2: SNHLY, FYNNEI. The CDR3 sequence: CASKPGVADTQYF. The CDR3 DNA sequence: TGTGCCAGCAAACCAGGGGTGGCAGATACGCAGTATTTT.

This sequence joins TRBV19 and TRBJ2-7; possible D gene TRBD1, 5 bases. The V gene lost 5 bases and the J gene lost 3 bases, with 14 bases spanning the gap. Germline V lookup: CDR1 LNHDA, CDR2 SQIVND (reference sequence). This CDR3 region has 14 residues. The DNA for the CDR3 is TGTGCCAGTAGTTTCCAGGGTCTCTTCTACGAGCAGTACTTC. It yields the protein CASSFQGLFYEQYF.

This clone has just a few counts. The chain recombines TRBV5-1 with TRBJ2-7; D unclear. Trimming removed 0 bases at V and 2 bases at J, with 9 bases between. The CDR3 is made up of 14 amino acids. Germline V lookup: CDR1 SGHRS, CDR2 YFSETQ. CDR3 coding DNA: TGCGCCAGCAGCTTGGCCGGTGTCCCCTACGAGCAGTACTTC. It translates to CASSLAGVPYEQYF. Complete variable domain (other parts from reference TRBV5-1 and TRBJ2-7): KAGVTQTPRYLIKTRGQQVTLSCSPISGHRSVSWYQQTPGQGLQFLFEYFSETQRNKGNFPGRFSGRQFSNSRSEMNVSTLELGDSALYLCASSLAGVPYEQYFGPGTRLTVT.

The CDR3 DNA is TGTGCCACCAGCAGAGACCCCGGGGTGGGCGGGGCCATTGAGCAGTTCTTC. This codes for CATSRDPGVGGAIEQFF. V and J are TRBV15 and TRBJ2-1, with TRBD2 as a possible D gene (6 bases). Germline V gene data show CDR1 as LNHNV and CDR2 as YYDKDF (reference sequence). CDR3 length equals 17 residues. Trimming shortened V by 0 bases and J by 9 bases, and 21 bases separated the two germline ends.

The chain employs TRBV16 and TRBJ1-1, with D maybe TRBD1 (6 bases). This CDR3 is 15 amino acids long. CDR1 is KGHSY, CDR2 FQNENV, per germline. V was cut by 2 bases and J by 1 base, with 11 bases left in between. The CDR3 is CASSQHGQQNTEAFF. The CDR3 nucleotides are TGTGCCAGCAGCCAACACGGACAGCAGAACACTGAAGCTTTCTTT.

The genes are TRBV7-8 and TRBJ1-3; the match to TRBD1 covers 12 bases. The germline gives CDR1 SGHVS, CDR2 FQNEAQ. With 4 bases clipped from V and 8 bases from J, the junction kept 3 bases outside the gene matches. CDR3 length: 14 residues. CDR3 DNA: TGTGCCAGCAGCTCCGGGACAGGGGGCCACACCATATATTTT. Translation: CASSSGTGGHTIYF.

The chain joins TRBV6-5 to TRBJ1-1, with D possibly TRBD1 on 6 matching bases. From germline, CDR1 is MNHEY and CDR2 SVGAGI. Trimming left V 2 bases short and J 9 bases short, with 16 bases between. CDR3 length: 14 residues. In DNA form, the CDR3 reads TGTGCCAGCAGTTACGTACGGGACATCCTAAAAGCTTTCTTT. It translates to CASSYVRDILKAFF.

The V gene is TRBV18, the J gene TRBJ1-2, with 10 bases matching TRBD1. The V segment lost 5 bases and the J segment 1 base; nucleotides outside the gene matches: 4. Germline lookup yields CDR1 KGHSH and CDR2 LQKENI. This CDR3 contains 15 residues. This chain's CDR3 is CASSSGTGVNYGYTF. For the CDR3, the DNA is TGTGCCAGCTCATCGGGGACAGGGGTTAACTATGGCTACACCTTC.

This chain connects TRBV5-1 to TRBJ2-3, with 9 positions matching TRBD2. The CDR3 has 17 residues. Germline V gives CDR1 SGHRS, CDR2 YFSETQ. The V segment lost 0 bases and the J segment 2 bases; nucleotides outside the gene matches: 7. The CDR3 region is CASSLGASGDLTDTQYF. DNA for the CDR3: TGCGCCAGCAGCTTGGGGGCTAGCGGGGACCTCACAGATACGCAGTATTTT.

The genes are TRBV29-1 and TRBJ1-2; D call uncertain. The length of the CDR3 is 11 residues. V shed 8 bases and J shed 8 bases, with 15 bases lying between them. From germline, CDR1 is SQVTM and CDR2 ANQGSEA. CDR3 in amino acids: CSLDGGLGYTF. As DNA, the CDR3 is TGCAGCTTAGACGGTGGACTAGGCTACACCTTC.

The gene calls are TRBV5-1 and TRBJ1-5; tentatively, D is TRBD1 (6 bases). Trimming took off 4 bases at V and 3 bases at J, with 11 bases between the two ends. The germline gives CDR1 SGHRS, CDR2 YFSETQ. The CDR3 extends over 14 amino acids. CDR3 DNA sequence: TGCGCCAGCAGCCCGGGACAAACCAATCAGCCCCAGCATTTT. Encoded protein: CASSPGQTNQPQHF.

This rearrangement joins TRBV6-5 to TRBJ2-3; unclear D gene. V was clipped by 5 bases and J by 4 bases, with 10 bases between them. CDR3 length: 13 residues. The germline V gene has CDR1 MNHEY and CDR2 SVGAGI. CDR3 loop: CASSPAGADTQYF. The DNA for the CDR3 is TGTGCCAGCAGTCCCGCAGGTGCAGATACGCAGTATTTT.

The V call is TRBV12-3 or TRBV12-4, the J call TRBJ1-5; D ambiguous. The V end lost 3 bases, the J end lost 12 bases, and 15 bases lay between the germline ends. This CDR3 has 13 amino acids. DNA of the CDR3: TGTGCCAGCAGTTTTAGAGCAGGTGGACTCCAGCATTTT. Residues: CASSFRAGGLQHF.

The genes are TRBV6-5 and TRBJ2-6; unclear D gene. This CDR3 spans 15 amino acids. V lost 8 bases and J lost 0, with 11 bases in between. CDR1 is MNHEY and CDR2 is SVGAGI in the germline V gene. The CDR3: CASSRAHSGANVLTF. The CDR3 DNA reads TGTGCCAGCTCGAGAGCTCACTCTGGGGCCAACGTCCTGACTTTC.

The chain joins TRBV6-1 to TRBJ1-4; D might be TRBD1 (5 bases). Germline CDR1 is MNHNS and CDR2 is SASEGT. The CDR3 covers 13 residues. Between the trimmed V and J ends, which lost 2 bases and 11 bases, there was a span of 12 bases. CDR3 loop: CASSELVQGKLFF. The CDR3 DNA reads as TGTGCCAGCAGTGAATTAGTCCAGGGTAAACTGTTTTTT.

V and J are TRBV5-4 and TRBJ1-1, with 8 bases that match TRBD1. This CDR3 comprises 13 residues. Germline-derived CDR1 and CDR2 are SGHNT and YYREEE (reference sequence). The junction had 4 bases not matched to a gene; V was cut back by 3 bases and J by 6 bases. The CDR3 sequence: CASSYPRGPEAFF. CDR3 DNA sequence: TGTGCCAGCAGCTATCCCAGGGGGCCTGAAGCTTTCTTT.

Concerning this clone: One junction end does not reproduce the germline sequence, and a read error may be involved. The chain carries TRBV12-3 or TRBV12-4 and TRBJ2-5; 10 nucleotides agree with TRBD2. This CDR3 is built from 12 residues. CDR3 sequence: CASSPSQRGGNF. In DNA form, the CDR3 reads TGTGCCAGCAGTCCTTCTCAGCGGGGGGGAAACTTC.